The rows below give T cell receptor beta chains drawn from one sample of a study of cytomegalovirus exposure and HLA in healthy donors. The table came from immunoSEQ multiplex PCR; TCRdb's copy has only in-frame clones and leaves some out. The sample includes 97,000 or so clones, about 62% of them seen just once. Material: PBMCs. Every receptor here comes from a human donor in good health. CDR3s include the opening cysteine and the closing phenylalanine or tryptophan. D genes are given only for firm matches. Some rows have no size entry. The others give once, few or many, or a class for an expanded clone.

size	V	length	J	D	DNA	CDR3
-	TRBV5-1	15	TRBJ2-7	-	TGCGCCAGCAGCACCAACAGGGGGGGATCCTACGAGCAGTACTTC	CASSTNRGGSYEQYF
-	TRBV27	18	TRBJ1-5	TRBD1	TGTGCCAGCAGTTATGCGGACAGGGCCCAAAACGGCAATCAGCCCCAGCATTTT	CASSYADRAQNGNQPQHF
-	TRBV6-1	16	TRBJ1-6	-	TGTGCCAGCAGTGGGTCCTCGCGGGGCGGGAATTCACCCCTCCACTTT	CASSGSSRGGNSPLHF
-	TRBV7-8	15	TRBJ2-7	TRBD2	TGTGCCAGCAGCTTAGGGCGGGAGTCGTCCTACGAGCAGTACTTC	CASSLGRESSYEQYF
-	TRBV7-2	15	TRBJ2-1	-	TGTGCCAGCAGCTCCGGAGCGGGTAGTTACAATGAGCAGTTCTTC	CASSSGAGSYNEQFF
-	TRBV23-1	14	TRBJ1-1	-	TGCGCCAGCAGTCACCAGGGCAGGACCACTGAAGCTTTCTTT	CASSHQGRTTEAFF
few	TRBV2	15	TRBJ1-4	-	TGTGCCAGCGCCCTTGAAAGGGGGTTCAGTGAAAAACTGTTTTTT	CASALERGFSEKLFF
-	TRBV2	14	TRBJ2-2	-	TGTGCCAGCAGTGACCCCCAGTACACCGGGGAGCTGTTTTTT	CASSDPQYTGELFF
-	TRBV7-9	16	TRBJ2-1	-	TGTGCCAGCAGCTATCCCAGGGGGGAGACTTACAATGAGCAGTTCTTC	CASSYPRGETYNEQFF
once	TRBV19	16	TRBJ2-7	TRBD2	TGTGCCAGTAGCCCCCTTTTAGCGGGAGGGCCTCAAGAGCAGTACTTC	CASSPLLAGGPQEQYF
-	TRBV7-9	16	TRBJ1-5	TRBD1	TGTGCCAGCAGCTCCCAGACAGGGGGCAGCAATCAGCCCCAGCATTTT	CASSSQTGGSNQPQHF
-	TRBV7-8	15	TRBJ2-1	-	TGTGCCAGCAGCTTACAGGGCAGGGGAGACAATGAGCAGTTCTTC	CASSLQGRGDNEQFF
-	TRBV7-9	16	TRBJ2-2	-	TGTGCCAGCAGCTTGGGTTCGGGGTTCTGGACCGGGGAGCTGTTTTTT	CASSLGSGFWTGELFF
-	TRBV13	16	TRBJ1-1	-	TGTGCCAGCAGCTTATCCGGACAGAGAACTAACACTGAAGCTTTCTTT	CASSLSGQRTNTEAFF
few	TRBV28	16	TRBJ2-7	TRBD1	TGTGCCAGCAGTTCCACCGGGACAGGGGGCTTTTACGAGCAGTACTTC	CASSSTGTGGFYEQYF
-	TRBV7-8	15	TRBJ2-3	-	TGTTCCAGCAGCTTAGGAATAGGCAGGACAGATACGCAGTATTTT	CSSSLGIGRTDTQYF
-	TRBV7-9	14	TRBJ2-1	TRBD1	TGTGCCAGCAGCCAGCGACAGGGGAACAATGAGCAGTTCTTC	CASSQRQGNNEQFF
-	TRBV19	15	TRBJ1-5	TRBD1	TGTGCCAGTAGTATTTCTCAGGGGGCGGGTCAGCCCCAGCATTTT	CASSISQGAGQPQHF
few	TRBV2	13	TRBJ2-3	TRBD2	TGTGCCACTAGCGGGGGAGCCACAGATACGCAGTATTTT	CATSGGATDTQYF
-	TRBV5-1	14	TRBJ2-5	TRBD2	TGCGCCAGCAGCATCGGGACTACCGGGGAGACCCAGTACTTC	CASSIGTTGETQYF
-	TRBV15	17	TRBJ2-5	-	TGTGCCACCAGCAGAGGGCCAGGGCTCCAGTACCAAGAGACCCAGTACTTC	CATSRGPGLQYQETQYF
-	TRBV2	14	TRBJ2-3	-	TGTGCCAGCAGTGAAGGCCTAGCTCCAGATACGCAGTATTTT	CASSEGLAPDTQYF
once	TRBV6-6	14	TRBJ1-2	TRBD1	TGTGCCAGCAGTTACCCAGGGGGAGTCTATGGCTACACCTTC	CASSYPGGVYGYTF
-	TRBV10-3	14	TRBJ2-5	TRBD1	TGTGCCATCAGTGAACGACAGGGCCAAGAGACCCAGTACTTC	CAISERQGQETQYF
once	TRBV12-5	14	TRBJ1-2	TRBD1	TGTGCTAGTGGTTTAACAGGGGGCAGCTATGGCTACACCTTC	CASGLTGGSYGYTF
-	TRBV5-6	14	TRBJ2-7	TRBD2	TGTGCCAGCAGCTTTAGCGGGAGCTCCTACGAGCAGTACTTC	CASSFSGSSYEQYF
-	TRBV7-9	15	TRBJ2-5	TRBD2	TGTGCCAGCAGCTTAGTACGACTAGCGGAAGAGACCCAGTACTTC	CASSLVRLAEETQYF
-	TRBV27	16	TRBJ2-3	TRBD1	TGTGCCAGCAGTTTAAGGGTCGGACAGGGCCCAGATACGCAGTATTTT	CASSLRVGQGPDTQYF
-	TRBV4-1	15	TRBJ2-3	TRBD1	TGCGCCAGCAGCCGGACTGGACAGGGTTGGGATACGCAGTATTTT	CASSRTGQGWDTQYF
-	TRBV19	17	TRBJ1-2	TRBD1	TGTGCCAGTAGTATCGCGAACCGGGACAGGGGAAGGCGGGGCTACACCTTC	CASSIANRDRGRRGYTF
-	TRBV27	15	TRBJ2-1	TRBD2	TGTGCCAGCAGTTCGCTAGCGGACCTCTACAATGAGCAGTTCTTC	CASSSLADLYNEQFF
-	TRBV7-2	15	TRBJ1-5	-	TGTGCCAGCAGCATCGGAGGAATAGGCAATCAGCCCCAGCATTTT	CASSIGGIGNQPQHF
-	TRBV6-5	14	TRBJ2-5	TRBD1	TGTGCCAGCGGCAGGGGACAGGCCAAGGCAGGGCAGTACTTC	CASGRGQAKAGQYF
-	TRBV6-1	18	TRBJ2-1	-	TGTGCCAGCAGTGAGGGAAGGAGGCTAGTCAACATTGATGATGAGCAGTTCTTC	CASSEGRRLVNIDDEQFF
-	TRBV30	12	TRBJ2-2	-	TGTGCCCGAACAGCGAACACCGGGGAGCTGTTTTTT	CARTANTGELFF
few	TRBV15	15	TRBJ1-1	-	TGTGCCACCAGCAGAGTAATGACAAGTAACACTGAAGCTTTCTTT	CATSRVMTSNTEAFF
-	TRBV28	14	TRBJ2-3	-	TGTGCAGGGGGTGCGGGAGCAAGCACAGATACGCAGTATTTT	CAGGAGASTDTQYF
-	TRBV2	15	TRBJ2-6	-	TGTGCCAGCAGTGACGGGGACTCTGGGGCCAACGTCCTGACTTTC	CASSDGDSGANVLTF
once	TRBV19	14	TRBJ1-4	TRBD1	TGTGCAGCGAAAAGAGGGACAGCAAATGAAAAACTGTTTTTT	CAAKRGTANEKLFF
-	TRBV4-1	19	TRBJ2-3	TRBD2	TGCGCCAGCAGCCAAGTGGCTAGCGGGAGGGTAGGGAGCACAGATACGCAGTATTTT	CASSQVASGRVGSTDTQYF
-	TRBV29-1	14	TRBJ2-3	-	TGCAGCTTATCACAGGGGACTAGCACAGATACGCAGTATTTT	CSLSQGTSTDTQYF
-	TRBV20-1	11	TRBJ2-7	-	TGCAGTGCCCCAGACAGCTACGAGCAGTACTTC	CSAPDSYEQYF
-	TRBV30	13	TRBJ2-2	-	TGTGCCTGGAGTGAGCGGGACACCGGGGAGCTGTTTTTT	CAWSERDTGELFF
few	TRBV6-5	14	TRBJ1-1	-	TGTGCCAGCAGTGGGCTTGGGGGGGACACTGAAGCTTTCTTT	CASSGLGGDTEAFF
-	TRBV29-1	14	TRBJ2-1	TRBD2	TGCAGCGTTGATGGGACTAGCGGCTACAATGAGCAGTTCTTC	CSVDGTSGYNEQFF
once	TRBV11-2	16	TRBJ2-1	TRBD2	TGTGCCAGCAGCTCCGGACTAGCGGGATACTACAATGAGCAGTTCTTC	CASSSGLAGYYNEQFF
-	TRBV27	15	TRBJ2-7	-	TGTGCCAGCAGGCCATGGGACACGAGCTCCTACGAGCAGTACTTC	CASRPWDTSSYEQYF
once	TRBV30	16	TRBJ1-4	-	TGTGCCTGGAAAGGACAGCTCTTATCAAGTAATGAAAAACTGTTTTTT	CAWKGQLLSSNEKLFF
-	TRBV7-9	11	TRBJ2-3	-	TGTGCCAGCAGCTTACTTGATACGCAGTATTTT	CASSLLDTQYF
-	TRBV12-5	14	TRBJ2-1	-	TGTGCTAGTGGTTTGGGGACAGTGGGCAATGAGCAGTTCTTC	CASGLGTVGNEQFF
-	TRBV27	17	TRBJ2-5	-	TGTGCCAGCAGTTTAGGGTCCGGGACACTCTTCCAAGAGACCCAGTACTTC	CASSLGSGTLFQETQYF
-	TRBV19	16	TRBJ2-1	TRBD2	TGTGCCAGTAGTATCGGACTAGCGGGAGTAGCCAATGAGCAGTTCTTC	CASSIGLAGVANEQFF
-	TRBV27	15	TRBJ2-1	-	TGTGCCAGCAGTTTAGACAGGTTCTCCTACAATGAGCAGTTCTTC	CASSLDRFSYNEQFF
-	TRBV27	13	TRBJ1-1	-	TGTGCCAGCAGCCCAGGGCGCTACACTGAAGCTTTCTTT	CASSPGRYTEAFF
-	TRBV27	14	TRBJ2-1	-	TGTGCCAGTTCGTACGCGGGGTTAGGAAATGAGCAGTTCTTC	CASSYAGLGNEQFF
-	TRBV29-1	12	TRBJ1-3	-	TGCAGCGTACTGGGAGCTGGAAACACCATATATTTT	CSVLGAGNTIYF
-	TRBV9	14	TRBJ1-1	-	TGTGCCAGCAGCGCAGACAGGAACCACACTGAAGCTTTCTTT	CASSADRNHTEAFF